These 27 T cell receptor beta chains came from one sample sequenced in a study of Graves' ophthalmopathy and Graves' hyperthyroidism. Amplified TCR beta CDR3 regions were obtained using RNA transcripts as template. HTBI primers served in a first-round RT-PCR, which a second-round multiplex PCR followed. TCRdb re-derived calls from the multiplex PCR reads in MiXCR, one entry per CDR3 protein. This table has roughly 700,000 distinct CDR3 sequences, approximately 40% appearing once. Sample: peripheral blood. The receptor source for this set is an adult man with Graves' ophthalmopathy.

V gene TRBV5-4 combines with J gene TRBJ2-7; no firm D call. Trimming stripped 0 bases from V and 2 bases from J, with 9 bases between. Germline CDR1 SGHNT, CDR2 YYREEE (reference sequence). The CDR3 spans 14 residues. In DNA form, the CDR3 reads TGTGCCAGCAGCTTGGTCGACGCGCCCTACGAGCAGTACTTC. It is translated as CASSLVDAPYEQYF.

This clonotype has only a few counts. V and J are TRBV5-6 and TRBJ1-1, with 8 bases identical to TRBD1. CDR3 length equals 14 residues. The germline V gene encodes CDR1 SGHDT and CDR2 YYEEEE. V lost 4 bases and J lost 5; bases outside the gene matches: 7. CDR3 DNA: TGTGCCAGCAGCCAACAGGGGGTAGGGACTGAAGCTTTCTTT. The encoded protein is CASSQQGVGTEAFF.

There are a few counts of this clonotype. The gene calls are TRBV19 and TRBJ2-2; a possible D gene is TRBD1 (5 bases). Germline V gives CDR1 LNHDA, CDR2 SQIVND (reference sequence). V lost 10 bases to trimming and J lost 1 base, with 10 bases between them. The CDR3 covers 13 residues. The CDR3 DNA follows: TGTGCCACATTTCAGGGGAACACCGGGGAGCTGTTTTTT. This translates into CATFQGNTGELFF.

This clonotype appeared a few times. V and J are TRBV28 and TRBJ1-1; D remains unclear. This CDR3 has 13 amino acids. Trimming took off 0 bases at V and 10 bases at J, with 12 bases between the two ends. Germline values: CDR1 MDHEN, CDR2 SYDVKM. The CDR3 region has the DNA TGTGCCAGCAGTTTATGGGGAAATGGGGTAGCTTTCTTT. Translation: CASSLWGNGVAFF.

This clonotype was seen many times. The chain joins TRBV7-9 to TRBJ2-7; D gene uncertain. Trimming stripped 4 bases from V and 3 bases from J, with 19 bases between. The CDR3 has 16 amino acids. Germline V gene lookup returns CDR1 SEHNR and CDR2 FQNEAQ (reference sequence). The CDR3 protein is CASSSDFNGGSYEQYF. The DNA of the CDR3 is TGTGCCAGCAGCTCCGATTTCAACGGCGGTAGCTACGAGCAGTACTTC.

The chain uses TRBV6-5 and TRBJ2-7; D possibly uses TRBD1 or TRBD2 (5 bases each). V was clipped by 6 bases and J by 3 bases, with 12 bases between them. The germline CDR1 and CDR2 sequences are MNHEY and SVGAGI. The CDR3 length is 13 residues. The CDR3 region is CASRPGTYYEQYF. DNA of the CDR3: TGTGCCAGCAGACCCGGGACCTACTACGAGCAGTACTTC.

This chain connects TRBV10-3 to TRBJ2-7; TRBD1 matches at 7 bases. The ends lost 11 bases at V and 6 bases at J; junction bases unmatched: 13. The CDR3 is 13 residues long. CDR1 and CDR2 (germline): ENHRY, SYGVKD. The CDR3 sequence: CAARDSLSTEQYF. Written as DNA, the CDR3 is TGTGCCGCCAGGGACAGCCTTTCTACCGAGCAGTACTTC.

The CDR3 loop is CASSFNGGAGYGYTF. The CDR3 nucleotides read TGTGCCAGCAGTTTTAACGGGGGCGCGGGCTATGGCTACACCTTC. The rearrangement joins TRBV7-3 to TRBJ1-2, with D perhaps matching TRBD1 (6 bases). The CDR3 has 15 residues. Trimming took 6 bases from V and 4 from J, leaving 18 bases between them. From germline, CDR1 is SGHTA and CDR2 FQGTGA.

In DNA form, the CDR3 reads TGTGCCAGCTCACCGGGACAGGGGCAGTCCTATGGCTACACCTTC. This encodes CASSPGQGQSYGYTF. The rearrangement links TRBV7-9 to TRBJ1-2, with 10 bases lining up with TRBD1. V lost 8 bases to trimming and J lost 4 bases; unmatched junction nucleotides: 10. Germline V gives CDR1 SEHNR, CDR2 FQNEAQ (reference sequence). The CDR3 extends over 15 amino acids.

Only one count was recorded for this clonotype. V usage is TRBV7-9 and J usage is TRBJ2-7, with TRBD2 as a possible D gene (5 bases). Trimming removed 5 bases at V and 7 bases at J, with 18 bases between. The CDR3 length is 14 residues. From germline, CDR1 is SEHNR and CDR2 FQNEAQ (reference sequence). CDR3 amino acids: CASSRGIGLLEQYF. DNA for the CDR3: TGTGCCAGCAGCAGAGGGATAGGACTTCTAGAGCAGTACTTC.

The chain employs TRBV2 and TRBJ2-5; D not certain. Germline V lookup: CDR1 SNHLY, CDR2 FYNNEI. Trimming stripped 0 bases from V and 2 bases from J, with 7 bases between. This CDR3 contains 14 residues. The CDR3 DNA is TGTGCCAGCAGTGAAGCCCGCAGGCAAGAGACCCAGTACTTC. This gives the protein CASSEARRQETQYF.

The chain uses TRBV25-1 and TRBJ1-2; TRBD1 agrees at 8 bases. Per the germline V gene, CDR1 is MGHDK and CDR2 is SYGVNS. Unmatched junction bases numbered 3, after V lost 4 bases and J lost 2 bases. This CDR3 comprises 14 residues. CDR3 DNA: TGTGCCAGCAGTGCACGGGACAGGAACTATGGCTACACCTTC. This translates into CASSARDRNYGYTF.

The genes are TRBV10-3 and TRBJ2-6; no clear D gene. The germline gives CDR1 ENHRY, CDR2 SYGVKD. V lost 0 bases, J lost 3 bases, and 6 bases lay in between. There are 15 residues in the CDR3. The CDR3 region has the DNA TGTGCCATCAGTGAGTCGAGAGGTGGGGCCAACGTCCTGACTTTC. This gives the protein CAISESRGGANVLTF.

This clonotype showed up many times. This chain joins TRBV25-1 and TRBJ1-1; 7 positions agree with TRBD1. V lost 3 bases to trimming and J lost 5 bases; unmatched junction nucleotides: 12. The CDR3 consists of 16 residues. CDR1 and CDR2 from the germline V gene are MGHDK and SYGVNS. CDR3 sequence (DNA): TGTGCCAGCAGTGAGAGTTGGGCAGGGGGGAGGACTGAAGCTTTCTTT. It specifies CASSESWAGGRTEAFF.

Ten or more counts support this clonotype. V usage is TRBV7-9 and J usage is TRBJ2-2; no reliable D call. Germline CDR1 and CDR2: SEHNR and FQNEAQ (reference sequence). There are 15 residues in the CDR3. The V end was cut by 0 bases, the J end by 1 base, with 6 bases between. The CDR3 loop is CASSLARGNTGELFF. CDR3 nucleotide sequence: TGTGCCAGCAGCTTAGCGCGCGGGAACACCGGGGAGCTGTTTTTT.

CDR3 in DNA: TGTGCCAGCCTTCAGCGGACCGGGGAGCTGTTTTTT. Its protein product is CASLQRTGELFF. This sequence joins TRBV19 and TRBJ2-2, with D perhaps matching TRBD2 (5 bases). The CDR3 covers 12 residues. Germline assignment: CDR1 LNHDA and CDR2 SQIVND (reference sequence). Trimming shortened V by 9 bases and J by 5 bases, and 10 bases separated the two germline ends.

This clonotype was observed at least ten times. This chain uses TRBV7-6 with TRBJ1-1; no definite D call. CDR1 and CDR2 from the germline V gene are SGHVS and FNYEAQ. The CDR3 is 13 amino acids. The germline V and J ends were trimmed by 5 bases and 3 bases, with 10 bases remaining between them. CDR3: CASSPTKDTEAFF. The DNA for the CDR3 is TGTGCCAGCAGCCCGACCAAGGACACTGAAGCTTTCTTT.

Worth noting for this clonotype: One end of the junction does not line up with germline, which may come from a read error. The chain couples TRBV5-6 to TRBJ2-7; 8 nucleotides align to TRBD2. Germline CDR1 and CDR2: SGHDT and YYEEEE. The CDR3 totals 14 residues. CDR3 sequence (DNA): TGTGCCAGCAGCCAGTTAGCGGGAACCTACGAGCAGCACTTC. Its translation: CASSQLAGTYEQHF.

The chain couples TRBV9 to TRBJ2-3; 9 bases line up with TRBD1. Germline V gene sequence: CDR1 SGDLS, CDR2 YYNGEE. The CDR3 is made up of 16 amino acids. V shed 3 bases, J shed 3 bases, and the junction held 8 bases outside the gene matches. The CDR3 sequence: CASSAKQGAKTDTQYF. The CDR3 nucleotides read TGTGCCAGCAGCGCTAAACAGGGGGCGAAGACAGATACGCAGTATTTT.

This clonotype was counted ten times or more. The chain couples TRBV19 to TRBJ1-1, with TRBD1 as a possible D gene (6 bases). Germline V gives CDR1 LNHDA, CDR2 SQIVND (reference sequence). The CDR3 has 14 residues. Trimming removed 7 bases at V and 5 bases at J, with 17 bases between. This CDR3 reads CASTVGGGRTEAFF. CDR3 nucleotide sequence: TGTGCCAGTACCGTCGGAGGGGGTCGGACTGAAGCTTTCTTT. Using reference TRBV19 and TRBJ1-1 for the parts outside the CDR3, the full variable domain is DGGITQSPKYLFRKEGQNVTLSCEQNLNHDAMYWYRQDPGQGLRLIYYSQIVNDFQKGDIAEGYSVSREKKESFPLTVTSAQKNPTAFYLCASTVGGGRTEAFFGQGTRLTVV.

This clonotype was counted many times. The chain couples TRBV10-3 to TRBJ1-1, with a tentative D call TRBD1 (6 bases). Looked up from germline, CDR1 is ENHRY and CDR2 is SYGVKD. This CDR3 contains 13 residues. V was trimmed by 5 bases and J by 0 bases, leaving 7 bases between them. CDR3 amino acids: CAISQGLNTEAFF. As DNA, the CDR3 is TGTGCCATCAGTCAGGGGCTGAACACTGAAGCTTTCTTT.

The chain has TRBV11-2 and TRBJ2-7, with 8 bases fitting TRBD1. The CDR3 runs to 16 residues. From germline, CDR1 is SGHAT and CDR2 FQNNGV. V lost 6 bases and J lost 1; bases outside the gene matches: 11. The DNA of the CDR3 is TGTGCCAGCAGTCCCCCTCGGGACAGGTTGTCCTACGAGCAGTACTTC. This translates into CASSPPRDRLSYEQYF.

The chain links TRBV7-9 to TRBJ2-6; 10 nucleotides match TRBD1. The CDR3 covers 19 residues. Germline V lookup: CDR1 SEHNR, CDR2 FQNEAQ (reference sequence). V lost 3 bases to trimming and J lost 1 base; unmatched junction nucleotides: 9. The CDR3 coding sequence is TGTGCCAGCAGCTTGGGGACAGGGGCGACGAGATCTGGGGCCAACGTCCTGACTTTC. Amino acids: CASSLGTGATRSGANVLTF. Variable domain in full (rest from reference TRBV7-9 and TRBJ2-6): DTGVSQNPRHKITKRGQNVTFRCDPISEHNRLYWYRQTLGQGPEFLTYFQNEAQLEKSRLLSDRFSAERPKGSFSTLEIQRTEQGDSAMYLCASSLGTGATRSGANVLTFGAGSRLTVL.

Worth noting for this clonotype: The junction departs from germline at one end; a sequencing error may be responsible. The CDR3 bases are TGTGCCAGCAGTCCAGGACAGCTTCGAGAGACCCAGTACTTC. Translating it yields CASSPGQLRETQYF. The rearrangement joins TRBV10-3 to TRBJ2-5, with TRBD1 as a possible D gene (6 bases). CDR1 is ENHRY and CDR2 is SYGVKD in the germline V gene. The CDR3 is 14 residues long.

The genes are TRBV7-3 and TRBJ2-7; 8 bases match TRBD2. Per germline, CDR1 SGHTA and CDR2 FQGTGA. J was trimmed by 5 bases and V by 5 bases; bases with no gene match: 11. The CDR3 covers 15 residues. This chain's CDR3 is CASSPGTRRSHEQYF. The CDR3 DNA sequence: TGTGCCAGCAGCCCAGGGACTAGGCGTAGCCACGAGCAGTACTTC.

The chain employs TRBV10-3 and TRBJ1-4; D is unclear. With 8 bases removed from V and 0 bases from J, the gap between germline ends came to 4 bases. CDR3 length: 12 residues. Germline loops: CDR1 ENHRY, CDR2 SYGVKD. The CDR3 sequence: CAIASTNEKLFF. CDR3 DNA: TGTGCCATCGCTTCAACTAATGAAAAACTGTTTTTT.

The rearrangement uses TRBV25-1 and TRBJ1-1; D is possibly TRBD1 (6 bases). The CDR3 length is 16 residues. Germline assignment: CDR1 MGHDK and CDR2 SYGVNS. Trimming cost V 5 bases and J 1 base, with 17 bases left between them. The DNA of the CDR3 is TGTGCCAGCAGTCTTACAGGGAGCCCGGGGAACACTGAAGCTTTCTTT. Amino acids: CASSLTGSPGNTEAFF.